The 20 T cell receptor beta chains given below trace back to one sample, sequenced in a study of a mutant IDH1 vaccine in newly diagnosed glioma. The repertoire was sequenced with immunoSEQ multiplex PCR; TCRdb's copy has only in-frame clones and lacks some. The table includes approximately 60,000 clones, over 80% detected once. Their target antigens are unknown. Specified time point: week 23, last vaccination. Each dose of the vaccine consisted of 300 ug of mutant IDH1 20-mer peptide, with topical imiquimod. Sequencing was performed on PBMCs, taken from a glioma patient whose treatment included an IDH1 peptide vaccine. The receptors shown here come from a man in his forties with glioma.

The chain has TRBV29-1 and TRBJ2-3, with D possibly TRBD2 on 5 matching bases. The germline V gene has CDR1 SQVTM and CDR2 ANQGSEA. The length of the CDR3 is 14 residues. V was shortened by 3 bases and J by 5 bases, with 15 bases between the two germline ends. CDR3 residues: CSVEVGRDGDTQYF. Here the CDR3 DNA reads TGCAGCGTTGAGGTGGGGAGAGACGGAGATACGCAGTATTTT.

The chain combines TRBV9 with TRBJ1-2; D is unresolved. Germline V gene lookup returns CDR1 SGDLS and CDR2 YYNGEE. Trimming took off 0 bases at V and 8 bases at J, with 11 bases between the two ends. The CDR3 spans 13 residues. The CDR3 DNA is TGTGCCAGCAGCGTAGCCCCCAATCGAGGCTACACCTTC. Translating it yields CASSVAPNRGYTF.

The chain combines TRBV25-1 with TRBJ1-2; D remains unclear. This CDR3 is built from 14 residues. Trimming pared 4 bases from V and 6 bases from J, leaving 15 bases between. Germline assignment: CDR1 MGHDK and CDR2 SYGVNS. In nucleotides, the CDR3 is TGTGCCAGCAGTGTATTTTGGGAGACGAATGGCTACACCTTC. Translation gives CASSVFWETNGYTF.

This rearrangement joins TRBV21-1 to TRBJ2-3; TRBD1, the D gene given by the table, was not confirmed from the DNA. TRBV21-1 corresponds to a pseudogene. This CDR3 has 16 amino acids. This chain's CDR3 is CASSIRNSIVGDTQYF. For the CDR3, the DNA is TGTGCCAGCAGCATCCGTAACAGTATAGTAGGAGATACGCAGTATTTT.

The CDR3 sequence is CASRLDRSRTQYF. The CDR3, as DNA: TGTGCCAGCAGGCTAGATAGGTCGCGGACCCAGTACTTC. The rearrangement links TRBV6-5 to TRBJ2-5; no clear D gene. V was pared by 6 bases and J by 7 bases, with 15 bases between. Germline-derived CDR1 and CDR2 are MNHEY and SVGAGI. The CDR3 length is 13 residues.

The chain couples TRBV7-9 to TRBJ1-2; perhaps TRBD1 as D (5 bases). The CDR3 spans 14 residues. Germline lookup yields CDR1 SEHNR and CDR2 FQNEAQ (reference sequence). The V end was cut by 5 bases, the J end by 4 bases, with 14 bases between. The CDR3 region has the DNA TGTGCCAGCAGCCCGCAGGGACTCCGCTATGGCTACACCTTC. Protein product: CASSPQGLRYGYTF.

The rearrangement uses TRBV6-6 and TRBJ2-7, with 7 bases aligning to TRBD2. The germline V gene has CDR1 MNHNY and CDR2 SVGAGI (reference sequence). The CDR3 is 14 residues long. The trim removed 4 bases at V and 4 bases at J, leaving 7 bases unmatched. CDR3 amino acids: CASSSPGGNYEQYF. The CDR3 DNA sequence: TGTGCCAGCAGTTCCCCGGGAGGCAATTACGAGCAGTACTTC.

The chain has TRBV11-3 and TRBJ2-1, with a tentative D call TRBD1 (8 bases). Germline assignment: CDR1 SGHNT and CDR2 YENEEA. This CDR3 has 19 amino acids. V lost 1 base and J lost 7, with 26 bases in between. CDR3 protein: CASSLGYGRGQLARNEQFF. The DNA of the CDR3 is TGTGCCAGCAGCTTAGGGTACGGCAGGGGGCAACTAGCGAGGAATGAGCAGTTCTTC. The variable domain in full, completed from reference TRBV11-3 and TRBJ2-1, reads EAGVVQSPRYKIIEKKQPVAFWCNPISGHNTLYWYLQNLGQGPELLIRYENEEAVDDSQLPKDRFSAERLKGVDSTLKIQPAELGDSAVYLCASSLGYGRGQLARNEQFFGPGTRLTVL.

This chain connects TRBV6-6 to TRBJ2-7; 13 bases agree with TRBD2. V gave up 4 bases and J gave up 4 bases; unmatched junction bases: 7. This CDR3 region has 16 residues. CDR1 and CDR2 from the germline V gene are MNHNY and SVGAGI (reference sequence). The CDR3 bases are TGTGCCAGCAGTTCGGGACTAGCGGGAATTAGTTACGAGCAGTACTTC. This codes for CASSSGLAGISYEQYF.

The CDR3: CASSMGQGVEPQHF. The CDR3 DNA sequence: TGTGCCAGCAGCATGGGACAGGGTGTGGAGCCCCAGCATTTT. This chain links TRBV25-1 with TRBJ1-5; TRBD1 matches at 9 bases. CDR1 and CDR2 (germline): MGHDK, SYGVNS. Unmatched junction bases numbered 8, after V lost 6 bases and J lost 8 bases. CDR3 length: 14 residues.

V gene TRBV5-1 combines with J gene TRBJ2-1; tentatively, D is TRBD1 (5 bases). CDR1 is SGHRS and CDR2 is YFSETQ in the germline V gene. V was trimmed by 0 bases and J by 10 bases, leaving 8 bases between them. CDR3 length: 12 amino acids. This CDR3 is CASSLGGQEQFF. The CDR3 DNA reads TGCGCCAGCAGCTTGGGGGGCCAGGAGCAGTTCTTC.

In this sample, this clone turned up a few times. The V and J genes are TRBV6-1 and TRBJ2-7; D possibly uses TRBD1 or TRBD2 (5 bases each). The CDR3 runs 14 residues. Trimming shortened V by 4 bases and J by 2 bases, and 12 bases separated the two germline ends. Germline loops: CDR1 MNHNS, CDR2 SASEGT. In DNA form, the CDR3 reads TGTGCCAGCAGTGGCGAGGGACCCACCTACGAGCAGTACTTC. This encodes CASSGEGPTYEQYF.

This chain links TRBV12-5 with TRBJ2-3; D is perhaps TRBD2 (6 bases). Germline V CDR1 and CDR2: LGHNT, FRNRAP. The CDR3 sequence is 12 residues long. Trimming cost V 8 bases and J 4 bases, with 10 bases left between them. The CDR3 bases are TGTGCTAGTCGTCCGGGGGCAGATACGCAGTATTTT. Translating it yields CASRPGADTQYF.

This clone was observed once. The V and J genes are TRBV7-2 and TRBJ2-3; D may be TRBD2 (5 bases). This CDR3 comprises 13 residues. Germline-derived CDR1 and CDR2 are SGHTA and FQGNSA. Trimming shortened V by 3 bases and J by 7 bases, and 11 bases separated the two germline ends. As DNA, the CDR3 is TGTGCCAGCAGCTTTACTAGTCTTCATACGCAGTATTTT. Protein: CASSFTSLHTQYF.

The chain couples TRBV2 to TRBJ2-3; 7 bases line up with TRBD2. The CDR3 consists of 15 residues. The V gene end was trimmed by 3 bases and the J gene end by 2 bases; junction bases not matched to a gene: 5. CDR1 is SNHLY, CDR2 FYNNEI, per germline. The CDR3 sequence: CASSDLSGFTDTQYF. As DNA, the CDR3 is TGTGCCAGCAGTGATCTTAGCGGGTTCACAGATACGCAGTATTTT.

This chain uses TRBV9 with TRBJ2-2, with 10 bases that match TRBD2. Trimming cost V 0 bases and J 4 bases; bases outside gene matches: 6. The CDR3 length is 17 residues. The germline V gene encodes CDR1 SGDLS and CDR2 YYNGEE. CDR3 DNA sequence: TGTGCCAGCAGCGTAGGCCGACTAGCGGGTCGCACCGGGGAGCTGTTTTTT. This gives the protein CASSVGRLAGRTGELFF. The entire variable domain, with the rest obtained from reference TRBV9 and TRBJ2-2, is as follows: DSGVTQTPKHLITATGQRVTLRCSPRSGDLSVYWYQQSLDQGLQFLIQYYNGEERAKGNILERFSAQQFPDLHSELNLSSLELGDSALYFCASSVGRLAGRTGELFFGEGSRLTVL.

The rearrangement uses TRBV5-4 and TRBJ1-4; D possibly corresponds to TRBD1 (5 bases). The ends were cut back, 4 bases at V and 0 bases at J, with 16 bases in the middle. CDR1 is SGHNT and CDR2 is YYREEE in the germline V gene (reference sequence). CDR3 length: 17 residues. CDR3 coding DNA: TGTGCCAGCAGCCACGGACTGGGACTGACAACTAATGAAAAACTGTTTTTT. The encoded protein is CASSHGLGLTTNEKLFF. Full variable domain (rest looked up from reference TRBV5-4 and TRBJ1-4): ETGVTQSPTHLIKTRGQQVTLRCSSQSGHNTVSWYQQALGQGPQFIFQYYREEENGRGNFPPRFSGLQFPNYSSELNVNALELDDSALYLCASSHGLGLTTNEKLFFGSGTQLSVL.

This clone was seen just once. The rearrangement uses TRBV9 and TRBJ2-3, with 9 bases identical to TRBD2. Germline V lookup: CDR1 SGDLS, CDR2 YYNGEE. The CDR3 has 13 amino acids. J gave up 3 bases and V 6 bases, and 2 bases lay outside the gene matches. The CDR3 loop is CASKGLATDTQYF. The CDR3 nucleotides are TGTGCCAGCAAGGGACTAGCAACAGATACGCAGTATTTT.

The CDR3 spells CASSPAAGFNTEAFF. The DNA of the CDR3 is TGCGCCAGCAGCCCCGCCGCGGGGTTTAACACTGAAGCTTTCTTT. V usage is TRBV4-1 and J usage is TRBJ1-1; D gene uncertain. Between the trimmed V and J ends, which lost 4 bases and 2 bases, there was a span of 14 bases. The CDR3 is 15 amino acids. CDR1 and CDR2 from the germline V gene are MGHRA and YSYEKL.

This chain links TRBV18 with TRBJ2-7; D call uncertain. The V and J ends lost 3 bases and 2 bases respectively, with 8 bases between them. Germline-derived CDR1 and CDR2 are KGHSH and LQKENI. CDR3 length equals 13 residues. The DNA of the CDR3 is TGTGCCAGCTCACCTACAGTCACCTACGAGCAGTACTTC. Amino acid sequence: CASSPTVTYEQYF. Complete variable domain (other parts from reference TRBV18 and TRBJ2-7): NAGVMQNPRHLVRRRGQEARLRCSPMKGHSHVYWYRQLPEEGLKFMVYLQKENIIDESGMPKERFSAEFPKEGPSILRIQQVVRGDSAAYFCASSPTVTYEQYFGPGTRLTVT.